Listed below are T cell receptor beta chains from one sample, sequenced in a study of T cells in Graves' hyperthyroidism and ophthalmopathy. TCRdb redid the calling of the multiplex PCR reads with MiXCR, one entry per CDR3 protein. The sample carries hundreds of thousands of distinct CDR3 sequences, over 40% recorded once. Sequenced material: peripheral blood or thyroid tissue (not recorded which). These receptors were obtained from an adult man with Graves' disease, either hyperthyroidism or ophthalmopathy (not recorded which). Both conserved end residues are part of each CDR3. A D gene is named only where the DNA matches it firmly. Only some rows state a clone size, as once, few, many or a class for expanded clones.

TRBV20-1	.	TRBJ1-2	many	CSASPGGGGYTF	TGCAGTGCTAGTCCGGGGGGAGGCGGCTACACCTTC
TRBV2	.	TRBJ1-3	.	CASSSGVNSGNTIYF	TGTGCCAGCAGCAGCGGGGTGAATTCTGGAAACACCATATATTTT
TRBV20-1	TRBD1	TRBJ1-2	many	CSAYDRGGGYTF	TGCAGTGCCTACGACAGGGGGGGTGGCTACACCTTC
TRBV24-1	TRBD1	TRBJ2-7	.	CATSDSPGTGSYEQYF	TGTGCCACCAGTGATTCCCCCGGGACAGGGTCCTACGAGCAGTACTTC
TRBV19	.	TRBJ1-4	.	CASAGEKLFF	TGTGCCAGTGCGGGGGAAAAACTGTTTTTT
TRBV29-1	TRBD1	TRBJ2-3	.	CSVEGGTNRGTDTQYF	TGCAGCGTTGAAGGAGGGACGAACAGGGGGACAGATACGCAGTATTTT
TRBV24-1	.	TRBJ2-5	.	CATSVGLGAPGTQYF	TGTGCCACCAGCGTTGGGTTGGGCGCCCCCGGGACCCAGTACTTC
TRBV15	.	TRBJ1-1	many	CATSMQGNTEAFF	TGTGCCACCAGCATGCAGGGTAACACTGAAGCTTTCTTT
TRBV2	.	TRBJ1-4	few	CASSQASVKEKLFF	TGTGCCAGCAGTCAGGCGTCTGTAAAGGAAAAACTGTTTTTT
TRBV7-9	TRBD1	TRBJ1-2	few	CASSKGTGDGYTF	TGTGCCAGCAGCAAAGGGACAGGGGATGGCTACACCTTC
TRBV25-1	.	TRBJ1-4	.	CASIPPETGGNEKLFF	TGTGCCAGCATCCCGCCGGAGACAGGTGGAAATGAAAAACTGTTTTTT
TRBV15	TRBD2	TRBJ2-5	many	CATSRDLGGGQETQYF	TGTGCCACCAGCAGAGATTTGGGCGGGGGACAAGAGACCCAGTACTTC
TRBV7-4	.	TRBJ1-1	few	CASSLALSPRDTEAFF	TGTGCCAGCAGCTTAGCGCTAAGCCCCAGGGACACTGAAGCTTTCTTT
TRBV12-3/TRBV12-4	.	TRBJ1-5	.	CASSLRPKSQPQHF	TGTGCCAGCAGTTTAAGGCCAAAGTCTCAGCCCCAGCATTTT
TRBV5-1	.	TRBJ1-3	.	CVSSLGRVLFGNTIYF	TGCGTCAGCAGCTTGGGTAGGGTGTTATTCGGAAACACCATATATTTT
TRBV7-2	.	TRBJ2-7	.	CASSEGLTAYYEQYF	TGTGCCAGCAGTGAAGGCTTGACAGCCTACTACGAGCAGTACTTC
TRBV12-3/TRBV12-4	TRBD1	TRBJ1-4	.	CASSRQGLREKLFF	TGTGCCAGCAGCCGACAGGGTCTACGGGAAAAACTGTTTTTT
TRBV2	.	TRBJ1-5	.	CASNIERRENQPQHF	TGTGCCAGCAACATAGAGAGGCGGGAGAATCAGCCCCAGCATTTT
TRBV7-9	.	TRBJ2-7	.	CASSFYICSARTGYEQYF	.
TRBV2	TRBD1	TRBJ2-2	.	CASSPGTVKLFF	TGTGCCAGCAGTCCAGGGACAGTGAAGCTGTTTTTT
TRBV9	TRBD1	TRBJ1-3	.	CASSDRQGALSSGNTIYF	TGTGCCAGCAGCGACCGACAGGGGGCCTTGAGCTCTGGAAACACCATATATTTT
TRBV12-3/TRBV12-4	.	TRBJ1-1	.	CASRFPDRSNTEAFF	TGTGCCAGCAGGTTCCCGGACAGATCGAACACTGAAGCTTTCTTT
TRBV7-6	TRBD1	TRBJ1-6	.	CASRPDRERRGSPLHF	TGTGCCAGCAGACCTGACAGGGAACGAAGGGGTTCACCCCTCCACTTT
TRBV6-6	TRBD1	TRBJ1-5	.	CASTSTDRGNQPQHF	TGTGCCAGCACCTCAACGGACAGGGGCAATCAGCCCCAGCATTTT
TRBV12-3/TRBV12-4	.	TRBJ1-5	few	CASSFSFSNQPQHF	TGTGCCAGCAGTTTTTCCTTTAGCAATCAGCCCCAGCATTTT
TRBV7-2	.	TRBJ1-5	.	CASSYEKGKGDQPQHF	TGTGCCAGCAGTTACGAGAAAGGGAAGGGCGATCAGCCCCAGCATTTT
TRBV7-2	.	TRBJ1-3	.	CASSLGSPRVYF	TGTGCCAGCAGCTTAGGAAGTCCAAGGGTATATTTT
TRBV7-9	TRBD1	TRBJ2-5	.	CASSPKPPRQGEETQYF	TGTGCCAGCAGCCCAAAACCCCCGCGACAGGGTGAAGAGACCCAGTACTTC
TRBV7-3	.	TRBJ1-1	.	CASSLSGRGDTEAFF	TGTGCCAGCAGCTTATCGGGCAGGGGTGACACTGAAGCTTTCTTT
TRBV7-2	TRBD1	TRBJ2-5	.	CASSYRGQGLQETQYF	TGTGCCAGCAGTTATCGGGGACAGGGACTCCAAGAGACCCAGTACTTC
TRBV7-3	TRBD1	TRBJ1-1	.	CASSPLGQGGSEAFF	TGTGCCAGCAGCCCCCTGGGACAGGGAGGTTCTGAAGCTTTCTTT
TRBV20-1	TRBD1	TRBJ2-5	.	CSARTGAQYF	TGCAGTGCCAGGACAGGGGCCCAGTACTTC
TRBV29-1	.	TRBJ1-1	.	CSVGMGTEAFF	TGCAGCGTCGGGATGGGCACTGAAGCTTTCTTT
TRBV7-9	.	TRBJ2-1	.	CASSQINNEQFF	TGTGCCAGCAGCCAAATAAACAATGAGCAGTTCTTC
TRBV7-2	.	TRBJ1-1	.	CASSLGSGTSMNTEAFF	TGTGCCAGCAGCTTAGGTAGCGGGACAAGCATGAACACTGAAGCTTTCTTT
TRBV7-9	.	TRBJ1-4	few	CASSQTSGKLFF	TGTGCCAGCAGCCAAACTAGTGGAAAACTGTTTTTT
TRBV10-3	.	TRBJ2-5	.	CASVGYQETQYF	TGTGCTAGCGTCGGGTACCAAGAGACCCAGTACTTC
TRBV20-1	.	TRBJ2-7	few	CSARRQESYEQYF	TGCAGTGCTAGGAGACAGGAATCCTACGAGCAGTACTTC
TRBV7-9	TRBD1	TRBJ1-2	.	CASSSSGGSGYTF	TGTGCCAGCAGCTCATCAGGGGGCTCTGGCTACACCTTC
TRBV2	TRBD1	TRBJ1-4	.	CARDSTGGNEKLFF	TGTGCTAGAGATTCGACAGGGGGTAATGAAAAACTGTTTTTT
TRBV19	.	TRBJ1-5	few	CASSMGGNLGQPQHF	TGTGCCAGTAGTATGGGAGGGAACCTGGGTCAGCCCCAGCATTTT
TRBV20-1	.	TRBJ2-1	.	CSARVVRGVGNEQFF	TGCAGTGCTAGAGTAGTCAGGGGAGTTGGTAATGAGCAGTTCTTC
TRBV19	.	TRBJ1-2	few	CASSIAGVGGYTF	TGTGCCAGTAGTATAGCAGGGGTCGGTGGCTACACCTTC
TRBV7-9	.	TRBJ1-2	many	CASSPRFANYGYTF	TGTGCCAGCAGCCCGCGATTTGCGAACTATGGCTACACCTTC
TRBV7-9	TRBD1	TRBJ1-4	many	CASSLGQGPEKLFF	TGTGCCAGCAGCTTAGGACAGGGGCCTGAAAAACTGTTTTTT
TRBV7-4	TRBD1	TRBJ1-5	.	CASSSSDRGQHQPQQF	TGTGCCAGCAGCTCGTCGGACAGGGGCCAGCATCAGCCCCAGCAGTTT
TRBV7-9	.	TRBJ1-4	.	CASSLSSIGRASEKLFF	TGTGCCAGCAGCTTAAGCTCTATCGGCAGGGCAAGCGAAAAACTGTTTTTT
TRBV19	.	TRBJ1-2	.	CASSIGARGYTF	TGTGCCAGTAGTATAGGGGCTCGGGGCTACACCTTC
TRBV7-9	TRBD1	TRBJ1-6	many	CASSRPGTGVNSPLHF	TGTGCCAGCAGCCGTCCGGGGACAGGGGTTAATTCACCCCTCCACTTT
TRBV2	.	TRBJ1-2	.	CASPADYGYTF	TGTGCCAGCCCTGCCGACTATGGCTACACCTTC
TRBV11-2	TRBD1	TRBJ1-2	few	CASSLTPGQGLYGYTF	TGTGCCAGCAGCTTAACTCCCGGACAGGGCCTCTATGGCTACACCTTC
TRBV9	TRBD1	TRBJ1-4	.	CASSSRGTGGEKLFF	TGTGCCAGCAGCTCCAGAGGGACAGGGGGTGAAAAACTGTTTTTT
TRBV6-5	TRBD1	TRBJ1-5	many	CASSYSRQGHDQPQHF	TGTGCCAGCAGTTACTCCCGACAGGGCCATGATCAGCCCCAGCATTTT
TRBV10-3	.	TRBJ1-6	.	CAISEAGVNSPLHF	TGTGCCATCAGTGAGGCAGGGGTGAATTCACCCCTCCACTTT
TRBV10-3	.	TRBJ1-5	.	CAISFGQPQHF	TGTGCCATCAGTTTCGGGCAGCCCCAGCATTTT
TRBV20-1	TRBD1	TRBJ1-1	.	CSARTDRAASEAFF	TGCAGTGCTAGAACCGACAGGGCAGCCTCTGAAGCTTTCTTT
TRBV25-1	.	TRBJ1-3	.	CASSELGQPSSGNTIYF	TGTGCCAGCAGTGAATTGGGGCAGCCTTCTTCTGGAAACACCATATATTTT
TRBV7-9	TRBD1	TRBJ1-1	.	CASSFRDRGDTEAFF	TGTGCCAGCAGCTTCCGGGACAGGGGGGACACTGAAGCTTTCTTT
TRBV7-8	.	TRBJ1-2	.	CASSQEGRLNYGYTF	TGTGCCAGCAGCCAAGAAGGGAGATTAAACTATGGCTACACCTTC